The text below deals with one TCR beta chain. This sample was included in a study of T cells expressing NK-cell markers. The wider study: Serological testing identified seven of the eight sequenced donors as HCMV-seropositive and one as seronegative.

Generation of TCR beta cDNA was performed by 5'RACE template switching incorporating UMIs. TCRdb derives one entry per CDR3 protein from the 5' RACE reads, leaving out DNA. The data include hundreds of thousands of distinct CDR3 sequences; the top ten clones carry roughly 7.2%. Germline V gives CDR1 DFQATT, CDR2 SNEGSKA (reference sequence). This CDR3 is built from 14 residues. The TCR comes from a woman between 18 and 75 years old in good health. This sequence joins TRBV20-1 and TRBJ2-1. The sample was blood T cells: a sorted CD56 or NKG2C T cell subset, CD4+ or CD8+ T cells, or bulk PBMC T cells (not recorded which). The CDR3 loop is CSAPYRGSYNEQFF.